This T cell receptor (beta chain) was sequenced in a study of blood T cell repertoires in COVID-19. This CDR3 region has 14 residues. Trimming shortened V by 5 bases and J by 5 bases, and 13 bases separated the two germline ends. The germline V gene has CDR1 LNHDA and CDR2 SQIVND (reference sequence). Only in-frame clones appear in the TCRdb table, and some are missing; sequencing was by immunoSEQ multiplex PCR. Altogether about 74,000 clones are present, 83% being singletons, with the ten largest covering roughly 43%. The TCR comes from a man older than 75 with acute or convalescent COVID-19. Sample: peripheral blood. The rearrangement uses TRBV19 and TRBJ1-5; a weak D match, TRBD1 (5 bases). In DNA, the CDR3 is TGTGCCAGTAGTGCCACAGGTGGGTATCAGCCCCAGCATTTT. Translating it yields CASSATGGYQPQHF.